The 17 T cell receptor beta chains below were found in one sample sequenced in a study of HIV-infected patients and healthy controls (dated by TCRdb to between 2013 and 2015). Library construction relied on 5' RACE. Sequencing was performed on an Illumina MiSeq. Reverse transcription of around 490 ng RNA was performed with SuperScript III using primers directed against the alpha and beta constant regions. Separate libraries for the alpha and beta chains were generated through chain-specific third strand synthesis that incorporated multiplexing indices. In-frame beta chains were kept once TCRdb had trimmed the public reads at Q25 with fastp and called clones with MiXCR. Every distinct CDR3 protein forms one entry, paired with its most common genes and DNA. The sample has about 17,000 distinct CDR3 sequences on record, roughly 6% of them singletons. Clones ranked in the top ten supply 1.9% of the sample.

Since whole blood was used without any cell fractionation, the repertoire reflected all peripheral T cells in unsorted form. The source material was blood. The receptors stem from an adult in good health.

In this sample, this clonotype turned up many times. The rearrangement joins TRBV29-1 to TRBJ1-1; no definite D call. CDR1 and CDR2 (germline): SQVTM, ANQGSEA. The germline V and J ends were trimmed by 4 bases and 3 bases, with 12 bases remaining between them. This CDR3 has 13 residues. CDR3 in DNA: TGCAGCGTTGTCAGAGGGTTCGACACTGAAGCTTTCTTT. Encoded protein: CSVVRGFDTEAFF.

This clonotype was recorded many times. The chain has TRBV3-1 and TRBJ1-2, with TRBD1 identical over 7 bases. Per the germline V gene, CDR1 is LGHDT and CDR2 is YNNKEL (reference sequence). This CDR3 is built from 15 residues. The V segment lost 1 base and the J segment 2 bases; nucleotides outside the gene matches: 4. CDR3 loop: CASSQGETGNYGYTF. CDR3 in DNA: TGTGCCAGCAGCCAAGGCGAGACAGGGAACTATGGCTACACCTTC.

There are many counts of this clonotype. The chain employs TRBV19 and TRBJ2-7, with D unclear. The V end was cut by 3 bases, the J end by 5 bases, with 23 bases between. The CDR3 runs 17 residues. Germline V gene lookup returns CDR1 LNHDA and CDR2 SQIVND (reference sequence). The CDR3 DNA is TGTGCCAGTAGTATGTTTATAGGTGTTGGCGCCCGGGACGAGCAGTACTTC. Translation gives CASSMFIGVGARDEQYF.

This clonotype was detected many times. The chain uses TRBV6-6 and TRBJ1-5; the D gene is possibly TRBD1 (6 bases). The V end lost 7 bases, the J end lost 3 bases, and 13 bases lay between the germline ends. This CDR3 is built from 14 residues. Germline V CDR1 and CDR2: MNHNY, SVGAGI (reference sequence). CDR3 amino acids: CASTDTGINQPQHF. The DNA of the CDR3 is TGTGCCAGCACCGATACAGGGATCAATCAGCCCCAGCATTTT.

This clonotype appeared many times. The genes are TRBV28 and TRBJ2-6; D possibly uses TRBD1 or TRBD2 (6 bases each). The CDR3 has 17 residues. V gave up 4 bases and J gave up 1 base, with 14 bases separating them. The germline CDR1 and CDR2 sequences are MDHEN and SYDVKM. Here the CDR3 reads CASSSGGVGSGANVLTF. The CDR3 DNA reads as TGTGCCAGCAGTTCCGGGGGCGTGGGGTCTGGGGCCAACGTCCTGACTTTC. Full variable domain (outside the CDR3, taken from reference TRBV28 and TRBJ2-6): DVKVTQSSRYLVKRTGEKVFLECVQDMDHENMFWYRQDPGLGLRLIYFSYDVKMKEKGDIPEGYSVSREKKERFSLILESASTNQTSMYLCASSSGGVGSGANVLTFGAGSRLTVL.

This clonotype was counted many times. The chain couples TRBV5-1 to TRBJ2-3, with 8 bases that match TRBD2. V shed 3 bases and J 4 bases; nucleotides not matched to a gene: 10. The length of the CDR3 is 16 residues. Germline-derived CDR1 and CDR2 are SGHRS and YFSETQ. The CDR3 spells CASSYLAGRAPDTQYF. The CDR3 DNA sequence: TGCGCCAGCAGCTATTTAGCGGGGAGAGCCCCAGATACGCAGTATTTT.

The rearrangement uses TRBV5-1 and TRBJ2-3; TRBD2 is a possible D gene (5 bases). The CDR3 spans 14 residues. Germline-derived CDR1 and CDR2 are SGHRS and YFSETQ. V was shortened by 4 bases and J by 4 bases, with 13 bases between the two germline ends. The CDR3, as DNA: TGCGCCAGCAGCGCCCGGACTTTTTCAGATACGCAGTATTTT. Protein: CASSARTFSDTQYF.

Ten or more counts support this clonotype. The rearrangement links TRBV3-1 to TRBJ2-2, with 9 bases aligning to TRBD2. The CDR3 has 15 amino acids. Germline assignment: CDR1 LGHDT and CDR2 YNNKEL (reference sequence). Unmatched junction bases numbered 6, after V lost 6 bases and J lost 4 bases. Written as DNA, the CDR3 is TGTGCCAGCAGAACGGGACTAGCTTCCACCGGGGAGCTGTTTTTT. Protein product: CASRTGLASTGELFF. The entire variable domain, with the rest obtained from reference TRBV3-1 and TRBJ2-2, is as follows: DTAVSQTPKYLVTQMGNDKSIKCEQNLGHDTMYWYKQDSKKFLKIMFSYNNKELIINETVPNRFSPKSPDKAHLNLHINSLELGDSAVYFCASRTGLASTGELFFGEGSRLTVL.

This clonotype occurred many times. The rearrangement joins TRBV10-3 to TRBJ1-2, with D maybe TRBD1 (6 bases). This CDR3 region has 15 residues. Germline CDR1 and CDR2: ENHRY and SYGVKD. Trimming shortened V by 10 bases and J by 0 bases, and 18 bases separated the two germline ends. CDR3 region: CATTDPGEANYGYTF. The CDR3, as DNA: TGTGCCACCACCGACCCAGGGGAAGCTAACTATGGCTACACCTTC.

This clonotype was detected many times. The chain combines TRBV4-2 with TRBJ2-3; 10 positions agree with TRBD2. The CDR3 sequence is 16 residues long. The germline gives CDR1 LGHNA, CDR2 YNFKEQ. Germline trimming cut 0 bases from V and 2 bases from J; bases unmatched to any gene: 2. The chain's CDR3 is CASSQEAGGVTDTQYF. The CDR3, as DNA: TGTGCCAGCAGCCAAGAAGCGGGGGGGGTCACAGATACGCAGTATTTT.

This clonotype showed up many times. This sequence joins TRBV6-5 and TRBJ1-2; D call uncertain. Germline V gene sequence: CDR1 MNHEY, CDR2 SVGAGI. The ends were cut back, 7 bases at V and 1 base at J, with 7 bases in the middle. The CDR3 totals 12 residues. CDR3 nucleotide sequence: TGTGCCAGCACCCCGGATAACTATGGCTACACCTTC. Its protein product is CASTPDNYGYTF.

In its sample, this clonotype was seen many times. The gene calls are TRBV4-2 and TRBJ2-4; 8 bases align to TRBD2. This CDR3 spans 17 amino acids. After removal of 1 base from V and 0 bases from J, the junction contained 5 bases not matched to a gene. CDR1 is LGHNA, CDR2 YNFKEQ, per germline. This chain's CDR3 is CASSQVSGGLAKNIQYF. The CDR3 DNA sequence: TGTGCCAGCAGCCAAGTAAGCGGGGGTCTAGCCAAAAACATTCAGTACTTC.

The chain employs TRBV5-1 and TRBJ1-1, with D unclear. Germline CDR1 SGHRS, CDR2 YFSETQ. The CDR3 has 15 residues. Between the trimmed V and J ends, which lost 0 bases and 5 bases, there was a span of 14 bases. The CDR3 DNA sequence: TGCGCCAGCAGCTTGGTCTTCGGTCAGAGGACTGAAGCTTTCTTT. Amino acids: CASSLVFGQRTEAFF. The complete variable domain, with remaining parts taken from reference TRBV5-1 and TRBJ1-1, reads KAGVTQTPRYLIKTRGQQVTLSCSPISGHRSVSWYQQTPGQGLQFLFEYFSETQRNKGNFPGRFSGRQFSNSRSEMNVSTLELGDSALYLCASSLVFGQRTEAFFGQGTRLTVV.

V usage is TRBV19 and J usage is TRBJ1-1, with D possibly matching TRBD1 (6 bases). Germline CDR1 LNHDA, CDR2 SQIVND (reference sequence). Trimming removed 6 bases at V and 0 bases at J, with 11 bases between. CDR3 size: 14 residues. For the CDR3, the DNA is TGTGCCAGTAGCCGGGACACCTTGAACACTGAAGCTTTCTTT. It translates to CASSRDTLNTEAFF.

This clonotype is medium-sized within its sample. CDR3 sequence (DNA): TGTGCCAGCAGCTTCGAGTTGGCGGGGGCCCTCACAGATACGCAGTATTTT. Translating gives CASSFELAGALTDTQYF. This chain links TRBV7-8 with TRBJ2-3, with a tentative D call TRBD2 (7 bases). The V end lost 3 bases, the J end lost 2 bases, and 18 bases lay between the germline ends. Germline V lookup: CDR1 SGHVS, CDR2 FQNEAQ. The CDR3 spans 17 residues.

The genes are TRBV28 and TRBJ1-6; D is perhaps TRBD1 (6 bases). V lost 2 bases to trimming and J lost 6 bases, with 8 bases between them. Germline assignment: CDR1 MDHEN and CDR2 SYDVKM. CDR3 length: 14 amino acids. The CDR3 DNA follows: TGTGCCAGCAGTTTAATAGGGGGTAATTCACCCCTCCACTTT. This codes for CASSLIGGNSPLHF.

This chain links TRBV6-6 with TRBJ1-1; D gene ambiguous. The V and J ends lost 7 bases and 6 bases respectively, with 9 bases between them. The CDR3 spans 11 residues. Germline V CDR1 and CDR2: MNHNY, SVGAGI (reference sequence). This CDR3 reads CASTDVAEAFF. The CDR3 nucleotides are TGTGCCAGCACCGACGTCGCTGAAGCTTTCTTT.